The rows below give T cell receptor beta chains drawn from one sample of a study of T cell repertoires in cytomegalovirus infection. Each CDR3 protein is one row after TCRdb ran MiXCR on the reads. Of approximately 500,000 distinct CDR3 sequences listed, 16% are singletons. The sample was CD8+ T cells from PBMCs. These receptor sequences come from a human donor in good health (CMV status not recorded). Some clones in this sample may be carry-over from other donors' samples. Each CDR3 is given with its conserved first and last residue. Each record gives: CDR3 DNA, CDR3 protein, D gene, V gene, J gene, clone size. D genes are given only for firm matches. Not every row has a clone size; where given, it reads once, few, many or a size class.

CDR3nt: TGCGCCAGCAGCCGCCGGACTAGTGACGAGCAGTACTTC; CDR3aa: CASSRRTSDEQYF; d_gene: TRBD2; v_gene: TRBV5-1; j_gene: TRBJ2-7; abundance: .
CDR3nt: TGCAGTGCTAGATATACAGGGATGAACACTGAAGCTTTCTTT; CDR3aa: CSARYTGMNTEAFF; d_gene: .; v_gene: TRBV20-1; j_gene: TRBJ1-1; abundance: .
CDR3nt: TGTGCCAGCGTTCCTAGCGGGGGCCCAAGGAGAGATACGCAGTATTTT; CDR3aa: CASVPSGGPRRDTQYF; d_gene: TRBD2; v_gene: TRBV6-1; j_gene: TRBJ2-3; abundance: many
CDR3nt: TGTGCCAGCAGCTATGGACAGGGCCTTGATTCACCCCTCCACTTT; CDR3aa: CASSYGQGLDSPLHF; d_gene: TRBD1; v_gene: TRBV7-8; j_gene: TRBJ1-6; abundance: many
CDR3nt: TGTGCCAGCAGCCTCCTCAACTATGGCTACACCTTC; CDR3aa: CASSLLNYGYTF; d_gene: .; v_gene: TRBV13; j_gene: TRBJ1-2; abundance: many
CDR3nt: TGTGCCAGCAGTTTTAGCGTCGGGGGACATAGTAAGCAGTACTTC; CDR3aa: CASSFSVGGHSKQYF; d_gene: .; v_gene: TRBV12-3/TRBV12-4; j_gene: TRBJ2-7; abundance: .
CDR3nt: TGTGCCAGCAGCTTAAAGGGGCAACTTAACCCTTACAATGAGCAGTTCTTC; CDR3aa: CASSLKGQLNPYNEQFF; d_gene: .; v_gene: TRBV7-3; j_gene: TRBJ2-1; abundance: many
CDR3nt: TGTGCCAGCAGCCCAAGACAGTCCCTTGGAGAGACCCAGTACTTC; CDR3aa: CASSPRQSLGETQYF; d_gene: .; v_gene: TRBV7-9; j_gene: TRBJ2-5; abundance: few
CDR3nt: TGTGCCAGTTTGGGAGGGGGGGCGAACACCGGGGAGCTGTTTTTT; CDR3aa: CASLGGGANTGELFF; d_gene: .; v_gene: TRBV19; j_gene: TRBJ2-2; abundance: few
CDR3nt: TGTGCCAGCAGCTCCCAGGGAAACACCGGGGAGCTGTTTTTT; CDR3aa: CASSSQGNTGELFF; d_gene: .; v_gene: TRBV7-3; j_gene: TRBJ2-2; abundance: many